The 18 T cell receptor beta chains presented below share a single source sample, sequenced in a study of vaccination effects on CD4 cells after COVID-19. Their cognate antigens are unknown. Assay used: immunoSEQ multiplex PCR; TCRdb lists only in-frame clones, some missing. Here the sample spans over 50,000 clones, 73% being singletons. With the ViraFEST assay, the study expanded antigen-specific CD4+ T cells using viral peptide pools, then sequenced them. Subsequent to a culture period of more than 8 days, CD4+ T cells were isolated. BNT162b2 vaccine or mRNA-1273 vaccine was given to participants in two doses. Here the sequenced sample was CD4+ T cells from PBMCs cultured with HCoV-229E spike peptides, taken after COVID-19 vaccination. Receptor source: a human donor who received a COVID-19 vaccine.

This clone was detected a few times. This CDR3 is CASSNVPGQGSPLHF. The DNA for the CDR3 is TGTGCCAGCAGCAATGTCCCGGGACAGGGATCACCCCTCCACTTT. The chain uses TRBV9 and TRBJ1-6, with TRBD1 matching 9 bases. The CDR3 contains 15 residues. Germline CDR1 SGDLS, CDR2 YYNGEE. Trimming at V came to 4 bases and at J to 10 bases, leaving 9 bases not matched to a gene.

The chain uses TRBV19 and TRBJ2-2; 12 bases match TRBD1. J lost 7 bases, V lost 9 bases, and 12 bases had no gene match. This CDR3 has 16 residues. Germline loops: CDR1 LNHDA, CDR2 SQIVND (reference sequence). The CDR3 region has the DNA TGTGCCAGCAATCCGCCGGGACAGGGGGCCCACGGGGAGCTGTTTTTT. Its protein product is CASNPPGQGAHGELFF.

This chain connects TRBV27 to TRBJ2-1; tentative D call: TRBD1 (5 bases). Between the trimmed V and J ends, which lost 6 bases and 6 bases, there was a span of 15 bases. Germline V gives CDR1 MNHEY, CDR2 SMNVEV (reference sequence). The CDR3 loop spans 14 amino acids. This CDR3 is CASSPLFTGNEQFF. The CDR3 DNA is TGTGCCAGCAGCCCCCTGTTTACAGGCAATGAGCAGTTCTTC.

This clone was observed a handful of times. The chain couples TRBV28 to TRBJ1-3; possibly TRBD1 for D (6 bases). The CDR3 length is 15 residues. CDR1 MDHEN and CDR2 SYDVKM come from the germline V gene. Trimming cost V 3 bases and J 0 bases, with 9 bases left between them. The CDR3 reads CASSFGGYSGNTIYF. CDR3 sequence (DNA): TGTGCCAGCAGTTTTGGGGGCTACTCTGGAAACACCATATATTTT.

This sequence joins TRBV5-6 and TRBJ2-3; the D gene could be TRBD1 or TRBD2 (6 bases each). CDR1 and CDR2 from the germline V gene are SGHDT and YYEEEE. The CDR3 contains 16 residues. V lost 0 bases to trimming and J lost 2 bases, with 13 bases between them. The CDR3 sequence is CASSLGGAGSTDTQYF. The CDR3 region has the DNA TGTGCCAGCAGCTTGGGGGGGGCAGGATCCACAGATACGCAGTATTTT.

The chain has TRBV27 and TRBJ2-6; D unresolved. Trimming shortened V by 5 bases and J by 0 bases, and 8 bases separated the two germline ends. CDR1 and CDR2 (germline): MNHEY, SMNVEV (reference sequence). The CDR3 is made up of 15 amino acids. The CDR3 coding sequence is TGTGCCAGCAGTCCCCTTGGCTCTGGGGCCAACGTCCTGACTTTC. It encodes CASSPLGSGANVLTF.

This sequence joins TRBV30 and TRBJ1-2; TRBD1 matches 8 bases. V lost 6 bases and J lost 5; bases outside the gene matches: 17. Germline values: CDR1 GTSNPN, CDR2 SVGIG (reference sequence). This CDR3 has 16 amino acids. This CDR3 reads CACPDEGAGGRYGYTF. DNA for the CDR3: TGTGCCTGCCCCGACGAAGGGGCAGGGGGCAGGTATGGCTACACCTTC.

V gene TRBV3-1 (or the pseudogene TRBV3-2) combines with J gene TRBJ1-1; D is uncertain. V lost 2 bases and J 5 bases, leaving 12 bases between the germline ends. Germline V CDR1 and CDR2: LGHDT, YNNKEL (reference sequence). CDR3 length equals 14 residues. CDR3 DNA: TGTGCCAGCAGCCAAACAGTTATGGGAACTGAAGCTTTCTTT. Translating it yields CASSQTVMGTEAFF.

The chain employs TRBV6-5 and TRBJ1-2; the match to TRBD1 covers 7 bases. V trimming: 5 bases; J trimming: 7 bases; junction bases outside the gene matches: 10. The CDR3 runs 14 residues. The germline CDR1 and CDR2 sequences are MNHEY and SVGAGI. The CDR3 loop is CASSQGDGYAGYTF. CDR3 bases: TGTGCCAGCAGTCAGGGGGATGGATACGCTGGCTACACCTTC.

This chain links TRBV5-1 with TRBJ1-2, with no clear D. The V gene lost 1 base and the J gene lost 4 bases, with 14 bases spanning the gap. The CDR3 is 15 amino acids. Germline V gene sequence: CDR1 SGHRS, CDR2 YFSETQ. The CDR3 here is CASSLYEGLSYGYTF. The DNA for the CDR3 is TGCGCCAGCAGCTTGTATGAGGGATTGAGCTATGGCTACACCTTC.

V usage is TRBV5-1 and J usage is TRBJ2-2, with D perhaps matching TRBD2 (5 bases). The germline CDR1 and CDR2 sequences are SGHRS and YFSETQ. Trimming stripped 8 bases from V and 4 bases from J, with 12 bases between. The CDR3 is 13 residues long. The CDR3 nucleotides are TGCGCCAGTTTAGACGGAGGCACCGGGGAGCTGTTTTTT. Translated, it gives CASLDGGTGELFF.

The chain employs TRBV7-3 and TRBJ2-3; no firm D call. The CDR3 length is 14 residues. The germline CDR1 and CDR2 sequences are SGHTA and FQGTGA. Trimming took off 1 base at V and 2 bases at J, with 7 bases between the two ends. For the CDR3, the DNA is TGTGCCAGCAGCTTAAGTTACTCCACAGATACGCAGTATTTT. Translation: CASSLSYSTDTQYF.

On this clone: One end of the junction is discordant with germline, which a read error may explain. This chain connects TRBV20-1 to TRBJ1-2; 10 positions agree with TRBD1. CDR3 length equals 14 residues. Germline CDR1 and CDR2: DFQATT and SNEGSKA (reference sequence). The CDR3 loop reads CSASATGGDYSYTF. DNA for the CDR3: TGCAGTGCTAGTGCGACAGGGGGCGACTATAGCTACACCTTC.

The rearrangement joins TRBV6-6 to TRBJ2-1; D is unclear. The germline V and J ends were trimmed by 6 bases and 6 bases, with 3 bases remaining between them. The CDR3 length is 10 residues. The germline gives CDR1 MNHNY, CDR2 SVGAGI (reference sequence). CDR3 in DNA: TGTGCCAGCAGCCGCAATGAGCAGTTCTTC. Translated, it gives CASSRNEQFF.

This clone has a handful of counts. This chain joins TRBV5-1 and TRBJ1-6; weak D call: TRBD1 (6 bases). CDR1 SGHRS and CDR2 YFSETQ come from the germline V gene. Trimming left V 0 bases short and J 9 bases short, with 16 bases between. The CDR3 totals 16 residues. CDR3 in amino acids: CASSLAVQGGGSPLHF. CDR3 DNA sequence: TGCGCCAGCAGCTTGGCCGTACAGGGCGGGGGTTCACCCCTCCACTTT. Drawing the rest from reference TRBV5-1 and TRBJ1-6, the complete variable domain is KAGVTQTPRYLIKTRGQQVTLSCSPISGHRSVSWYQQTPGQGLQFLFEYFSETQRNKGNFPGRFSGRQFSNSRSEMNVSTLELGDSALYLCASSLAVQGGGSPLHFGNGTRLTVT.

This sequence joins TRBV6-5 and TRBJ1-1, with TRBD1 matching over 10 bases. The germline CDR1 and CDR2 sequences are MNHEY and SVGAGI. V shed 5 bases, J shed 2 bases, and the junction held 5 bases outside the gene matches. CDR3 length: 15 amino acids. CDR3 DNA: TGTGCCAGCAGTCGACAGGGGGCTCAAAACACTGAAGCTTTCTTT. It codes for CASSRQGAQNTEAFF.

The CDR3 sequence is CASSDTGYNEQFF. In DNA form, the CDR3 reads TGCGCCAGCAGCGACACAGGGTACAATGAGCAGTTCTTC. J is TRBJ2-1 and V is TRBV5-1; D is possibly TRBD1 (6 bases). The germline V gene encodes CDR1 SGHRS and CDR2 YFSETQ. V was cut by 4 bases and J by 4 bases, with 9 bases left in between. This CDR3 has 13 residues.

The chain couples TRBV18 to TRBJ1-6; D may be TRBD1 (5 bases). There are 14 residues in the CDR3. CDR1 and CDR2 (germline): KGHSH, LQKENI. V shed 4 bases and J shed 4 bases, with 8 bases lying between them. As DNA, the CDR3 is TGTGCCAGCTCACGGGACGGATATAATTCACCCCTCCACTTT. Amino acid sequence: CASSRDGYNSPLHF.